Listed below are T cell receptor beta chains from one sample, sequenced in a study of cytomegalovirus exposure and HLA in healthy donors. Data came from immunoSEQ multiplex PCR; TCRdb stores just in-frame clones and leaves some out. The sample has about 240,000 clones, roughly 87% seen once. Material for sequencing was PBMCs. These receptors all stem from a woman between 40 and 50 years old in good health and CMV-seropositive. The conserved cysteine and the conserved F or W are not part of the CDR3 here. Fields, in order: J gene, V gene, CDR3 protein.

TRBJ1-1 TRBV5-1 ASSPLQGNTEAF
NA TRBV5-5 ASSLGPSGVSYEQY
TRBJ1-5 TRBV30 AWSPRGGNQPQH
TRBJ1-1 TRBV29-1 SVGGQGVGEAF
TRBJ1-1 TRBV5-6 ASSKGGLWGNTEAF
TRBJ2-1 TRBV5-6 ASSLGETGRQF
TRBJ2-7 TRBV30 AWMSTRLGTGDTAGY
TRBJ2-6 TRBV27 ASRPTRLRDRGSGANVLT
TRBJ2-7 TRBV21-1 ASYPREQY
TRBJ1-2 TRBV19 ASSIDREAYGYT
TRBJ2-7 TRBV23-1 ASSKTHEQY
TRBJ2-7 TRBV5-6 ASSFQGPSYEQY
TRBJ2-7 TRBV9 ASSPEDRPSYEQY
TRBJ1-1 TRBV7-2 ASSLRHQLNTEAF
TRBJ2-6 TRBV2 ASRRGAGANVLT
TRBJ1-1 TRBV14 ASSQDSQAF
TRBJ1-6 TRBV7-3 ASSLPRQGVYSPLH
TRBJ1-2 TRBV7-9 ASSLQGSGYGYT
TRBJ1-2 TRBV19 ASTQQGQANYGYT
TRBJ2-6 TRBV6-5 ASRGQGAGANVLT
TRBJ2-4 TRBV28 ASSFIGTRNIQY
TRBJ1-6 TRBV7-7 ASSSDRNSPLH
TRBJ1-2 TRBV4-2 ASSPPGGDSYGYT
TRBJ1-5 TRBV10-3 AISGQGLADQPQH
TRBJ1-3 TRBV7-2 ASSPRWGGPSGNTIY
TRBJ1-5 TRBV19 ASTDRGGWTGNQPQH
TRBJ1-1 TRBV12-5 ASALGQGRDTEAF
TRBJ2-2 TRBV9 ASSVAPAGSTGELF
TRBJ1-1 TRBV27 ASSSWTGNTEAF
TRBJ2-3 TRBV6-1 ASSVGQVSTDTQY
TRBJ1-1 TRBV7-2 ASSLSGVKTEAF
TRBJ1-1 TRBV7-8 ASSSSRTGRNTEAF
TRBJ2-7 TRBV7-2 ASSGDMFPYEQY
TRBJ1-4 TRBV7-9 ASTQGFNEKLF
TRBJ2-7 TRBV9 ASSGRDSPYEQY